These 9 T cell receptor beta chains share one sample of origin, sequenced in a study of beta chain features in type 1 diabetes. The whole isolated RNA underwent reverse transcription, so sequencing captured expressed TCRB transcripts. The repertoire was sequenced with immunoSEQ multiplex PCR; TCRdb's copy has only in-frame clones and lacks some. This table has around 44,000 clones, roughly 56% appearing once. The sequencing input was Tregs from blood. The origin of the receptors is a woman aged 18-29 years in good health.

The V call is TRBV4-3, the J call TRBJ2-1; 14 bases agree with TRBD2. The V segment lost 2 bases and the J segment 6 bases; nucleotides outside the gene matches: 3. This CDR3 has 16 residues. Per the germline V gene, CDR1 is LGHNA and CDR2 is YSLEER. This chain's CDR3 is CASSQRLAGGSNEQFF. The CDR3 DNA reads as TGCGCCAGCAGCCAAAGACTAGCGGGAGGGTCCAATGAGCAGTTCTTC.

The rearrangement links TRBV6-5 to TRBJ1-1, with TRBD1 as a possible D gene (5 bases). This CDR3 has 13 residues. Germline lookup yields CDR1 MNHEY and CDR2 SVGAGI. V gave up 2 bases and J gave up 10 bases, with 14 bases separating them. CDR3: CASSYMQGGGAFF. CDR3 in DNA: TGTGCCAGCAGTTACATGCAGGGTGGTGGAGCTTTCTTT.

CDR3 sequence: CASSLKRLAGTGYSTDTQYF. The CDR3 coding sequence is TGTGCCAGCAGCTTAAAACGACTAGCGGGAACGGGGTATAGCACAGATACGCAGTATTTT. V is TRBV7-3 and J is TRBJ2-3; 11 nucleotides agree with TRBD2. V shed 1 base and J 0 bases; nucleotides not matched to a gene: 12. Germline V lookup: CDR1 SGHTA, CDR2 FQGTGA. The CDR3 consists of 20 residues.

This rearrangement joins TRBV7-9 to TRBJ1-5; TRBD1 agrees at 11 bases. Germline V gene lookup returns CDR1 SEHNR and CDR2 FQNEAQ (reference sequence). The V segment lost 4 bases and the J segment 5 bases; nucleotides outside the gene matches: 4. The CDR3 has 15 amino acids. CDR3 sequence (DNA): TGTGCCAGCAGCTCCGGGACAGGGGGAGATCAGCCCCAGCATTTT. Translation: CASSSGTGGDQPQHF. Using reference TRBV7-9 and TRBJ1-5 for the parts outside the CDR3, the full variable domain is DTGVSQNPRHKITKRGQNVTFRCDPISEHNRLYWYRQTLGQGPEFLTYFQNEAQLEKSRLLSDRFSAERPKGSFSTLEIQRTEQGDSAMYLCASSSGTGGDQPQHFGDGTRLSIL.

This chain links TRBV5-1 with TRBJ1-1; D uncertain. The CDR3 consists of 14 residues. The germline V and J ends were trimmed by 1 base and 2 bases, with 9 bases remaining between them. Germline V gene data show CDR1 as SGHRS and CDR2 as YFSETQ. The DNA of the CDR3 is TGCGCCAGCAGCTTGATTTCGGGAAACACTGAAGCTTTCTTT. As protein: CASSLISGNTEAFF.

For the CDR3, the DNA is TGCAGCGTCGCCGGGACTAGCGGGAGGGGCTCCTACAATGAGCAGTTCTTC. Its translation: CSVAGTSGRGSYNEQFF. The rearrangement joins TRBV29-1 to TRBJ2-1; 16 nucleotides line up with TRBD2. Trimming at V came to 6 bases and at J to 0 bases, leaving 5 bases not matched to a gene. The CDR3 is 17 residues long. Germline CDR1 SQVTM, CDR2 ANQGSEA.

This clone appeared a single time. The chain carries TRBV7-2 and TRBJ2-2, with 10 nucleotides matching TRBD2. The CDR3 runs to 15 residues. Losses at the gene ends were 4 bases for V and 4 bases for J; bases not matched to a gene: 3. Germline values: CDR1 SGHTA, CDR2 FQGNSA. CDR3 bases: TGTGCCAGCAGCTCAGCGGGAGGGCTCACCGGGGAGCTGTTTTTT. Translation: CASSSAGGLTGELFF.

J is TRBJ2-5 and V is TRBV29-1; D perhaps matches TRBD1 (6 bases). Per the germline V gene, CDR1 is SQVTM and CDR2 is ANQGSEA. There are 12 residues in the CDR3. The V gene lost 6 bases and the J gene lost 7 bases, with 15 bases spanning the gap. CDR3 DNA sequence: TGCAGCGTGGGGGCGCAGGGGCGGACCCAGTACTTC. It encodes CSVGAQGRTQYF.

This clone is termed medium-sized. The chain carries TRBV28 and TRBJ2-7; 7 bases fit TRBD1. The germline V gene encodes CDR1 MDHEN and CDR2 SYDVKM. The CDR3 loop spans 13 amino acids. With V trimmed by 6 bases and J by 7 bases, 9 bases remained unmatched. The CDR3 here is CASSPDRVREQYF. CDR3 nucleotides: TGTGCCAGCAGCCCCGACAGGGTGAGGGAGCAGTACTTC.